This TCR beta chain derives from a study of T cells after yellow fever vaccination. TCRdb reprocessed the 5' RACE reads via MiXCR and lists one record per CDR3 protein. Of some 300,000 distinct CDR3 sequences listed, about 11% are singletons. CDR1 is SGDLS and CDR2 is YYNGEE in the germline V gene. The V end was cut by 4 bases, the J end by 7 bases, with 17 bases between. The CDR3 runs 14 residues. A word on this clonotype: Its antigen is still unknown.

Overall study findings and caveats: Most clones from primary vaccination resurfaced after the booster (around 95% CD4, about 91% CD8). Across the CD4 and CD8 compartments, a small share of clonotypes was present in both. Faster peaking, at day 5 versus 15, marked a secondary response that was weaker.

This clonotype was sampled from a man younger than 35 who received the YFV17D yellow fever vaccine. The chain is built from TRBV9 and TRBJ2-5; a possible D gene is TRBD1 (6 bases). The sample was CD4+ T cells sorted from PBMCs, taken 45 days after the yellow fever booster vaccination. The CDR3 DNA sequence: TGTGCCAGCAGCCCCCGGACAGTTGGGGGGACCCAGTACTTC. Translating gives CASSPRTVGGTQYF.